The 24 T cell receptor beta chains listed next were all sequenced from one sample in a study of blood T cell repertoires in COVID-19. TCRdb's table, derived via immunoSEQ multiplex PCR, lists solely in-frame clones and lacks some. The data contain some 26,000 clones, approximately 76% of them singletons. The specimen was peripheral blood. The source of these receptors is a man in his 70s with acute or convalescent COVID-19.

The genes are TRBV2 and TRBJ2-7, with 7 bases lining up with TRBD2. V was pared by 7 bases and J by 0 bases, with 9 bases of the junction left unmatched. Germline V gives CDR1 SNHLY, CDR2 FYNNEI. This CDR3 is 15 amino acids long. CDR3 coding DNA: TGTGCCAGCATGGGGGTAGCGGGCAGCTCCTACGAGCAGTACTTC. This encodes CASMGVAGSSYEQYF.

The V and J genes are TRBV9 and TRBJ2-3; D ambiguous. The V end lost 3 bases, the J end lost 2 bases, and 13 bases lay between the germline ends. Germline loops: CDR1 SGDLS, CDR2 YYNGEE. The CDR3 spans 15 residues. CDR3 protein: CASSAGVSTTDTQYF. The CDR3 nucleotides read TGTGCCAGCAGCGCCGGTGTGTCTACCACAGATACGCAGTATTTT.

The J gene is TRBJ1-1, the V gene TRBV7-9, with D maybe TRBD1 (6 bases). The CDR3 loop spans 15 amino acids. Per the germline V gene, CDR1 is SEHNR and CDR2 is FQNEAQ (reference sequence). V dropped 6 bases and J dropped 0 bases, with 14 bases sitting between them. The CDR3 nucleotides read TGTGCCAGCAGGTCAGGGGATGGGGTGAACACTGAAGCTTTCTTT. Its protein is CASRSGDGVNTEAFF. The variable domain in full, with the rest retrieved from reference TRBV7-9 and TRBJ1-1, is DTGVSQNPRHKITKRGQNVTFRCDPISEHNRLYWYRQTLGQGPEFLTYFQNEAQLEKSRLLSDRFSAERPKGSFSTLEIQRTEQGDSAMYLCASRSGDGVNTEAFFGQGTRLTVV.

The CDR3 loop reads CASSDNGQGASETQYF. In DNA form, the CDR3 reads TGCGCCAGCTCAGACAACGGACAGGGGGCATCGGAGACCCAGTACTTC. The chain is built from TRBV10-1 and TRBJ2-5; 11 bases fit TRBD1. The CDR3 length is 16 residues. Per germline, CDR1 WNHNN and CDR2 SYGVQD (reference sequence). The trim removed 8 bases at V and 5 bases at J, leaving 13 bases unmatched.

This chain joins TRBV7-2 and TRBJ2-2; 10 nucleotides agree with TRBD2. J was trimmed by 2 bases and V by 0 bases; bases with no gene match: 6. The germline V gene encodes CDR1 SGHTA and CDR2 FQGNSA. This CDR3 comprises 18 residues. The CDR3 sequence is CASSLAVLAGVNTGELFF. CDR3 DNA: TGTGCCAGCAGCTTAGCCGTCCTAGCGGGGGTCAACACCGGGGAGCTGTTTTTT.

J is TRBJ2-2 and V is TRBV5-1, with D maybe TRBD2 (5 bases). This CDR3 is 14 amino acids long. CDR1 is SGHRS, CDR2 YFSETQ, per germline. Trimming removed 2 bases from V and 1 base from J, with 6 bases in between. CDR3 residues: CASSFEGNTGELFF. The CDR3 DNA reads as TGCGCCAGCAGCTTCGAGGGGAACACCGGGGAGCTGTTTTTT.

This chain joins TRBV9 and TRBJ2-3; TRBD1 matches 10 bases. V was pared by 3 bases and J by 5 bases, with 9 bases of the junction left unmatched. The germline CDR1 and CDR2 sequences are SGDLS and YYNGEE. The CDR3 is made up of 16 amino acids. The CDR3: CASSASGTGAVDTQYF. The CDR3 DNA sequence: TGTGCCAGCAGCGCCTCCGGGACAGGGGCCGTAGATACGCAGTATTTT.

The chain couples TRBV9 to TRBJ1-2; D possibly corresponds to TRBD1 (5 bases). V shed 2 bases and J shed 1 base, with 12 bases lying between them. CDR3 length equals 15 residues. CDR1 is SGDLS, CDR2 YYNGEE, per germline. The CDR3, as DNA: TGTGCCAGCAGCGTCGGGGGAACTATTAACTATGGCTACACCTTC. It translates to CASSVGGTINYGYTF.

V and J are TRBV7-2 and TRBJ2-1, with 10 bases lining up with TRBD2. CDR3 size: 17 residues. Per the germline V gene, CDR1 is SGHTA and CDR2 is FQGNSA. The V gene end was trimmed by 5 bases and the J gene end by 5 bases; junction bases not matched to a gene: 12. CDR3 nucleotides: TGTGCCAGCAGCCGGACTAGCGGCGGGGGGCTTAACAATGAGCAGTTCTTC. Its protein is CASSRTSGGGLNNEQFF.

The V gene is TRBV6-6, the J gene TRBJ1-1, with D possibly TRBD1 on 5 matching bases. Germline CDR1 and CDR2: MNHNY and SVGAGI (reference sequence). The ends were cut back, 5 bases at V and 8 bases at J, with 12 bases in the middle. This CDR3 is 12 amino acids long. In DNA form, the CDR3 reads TGTGCCAGCAGTCCCGGACACGAAGAAGCTTTCTTT. Translated: CASSPGHEEAFF.

This chain connects TRBV12-3 or TRBV12-4 to TRBJ2-4; possibly TRBD2 for D (7 bases). V lost 3 bases, J lost 6 bases, and 9 bases lay in between. The CDR3 covers 13 residues. The CDR3 bases are TGTGCCAGCAGTTTGGGGGGGCGAAACATTCAGTACTTC. Protein product: CASSLGGRNIQYF.

The chain links TRBV15 to TRBJ1-4; 7 positions agree with TRBD1. CDR3 length: 14 amino acids. Germline V gene data show CDR1 as LNHNV and CDR2 as YYDKDF (reference sequence). The trim removed 2 bases at V and 11 bases at J, leaving 8 bases unmatched. In nucleotides, the CDR3 is TGTGCCACCAGCAGACCGACAGGGAAGTCCAAACTGTTTTTT. It specifies CATSRPTGKSKLFF.

The gene calls are TRBV9 and TRBJ2-1; 8 nucleotides line up with TRBD1. Germline assignment: CDR1 SGDLS and CDR2 YYNGEE. This CDR3 has 17 residues. After removal of 0 bases from V and 0 bases from J, the junction contained 5 bases not matched to a gene. The CDR3 region has the DNA TGTGCCAGCAGCGTAGACAGGGGGATAAGCTCCTACAATGAGCAGTTCTTC. It is translated as CASSVDRGISSYNEQFF.

The CDR3 protein is CASSRDTQREQFF. CDR3 DNA: TGTGCCAGTAGCCGGGACACCCAGAGGGAGCAGTTCTTC. The V gene is TRBV9, the J gene TRBJ2-1; weak D call: TRBD1 (6 bases). Germline CDR1 SGDLS, CDR2 YYNGEE. Trimming removed 8 bases at V and 10 bases at J, with 19 bases between. The CDR3 consists of 13 residues.

The V call is TRBV24-1, the J call TRBJ1-5; 8 nucleotides agree with TRBD1. V lost 2 bases and J lost 5; bases outside the gene matches: 10. CDR3 length equals 17 residues. Per germline, CDR1 KGHDR and CDR2 SFDVKD. The CDR3 loop reads CATSDSGTGANHQPQHF. DNA for the CDR3: TGTGCCACCAGTGATTCCGGGACAGGCGCTAATCATCAGCCCCAGCATTTT.

This clone was seen just once. The chain uses TRBV20-1 and TRBJ1-1; D gene uncertain. V shed 6 bases and J shed 6 bases, with 8 bases lying between them. CDR1 is DFQATT and CDR2 is SNEGSKA in the germline V gene (reference sequence). The CDR3 length is 10 residues. CDR3 amino acids: CSARAAEAFF. The CDR3 DNA follows: TGCAGTGCGCGGGCCGCTGAAGCTTTCTTT.

The chain combines TRBV25-1 with TRBJ2-2; D unclear. Trimming took off 2 bases at V and 5 bases at J, with 9 bases between the two ends. This CDR3 has 14 residues. The germline V gene encodes CDR1 MGHDK and CDR2 SYGVNS. CDR3 sequence reads: CASSEPFLTGELFF. The CDR3 coding sequence is TGTGCCAGCAGTGAACCCTTCCTGACCGGGGAGCTGTTTTTT.

The chain links TRBV6-6 to TRBJ1-5; D may be TRBD1 (5 bases). The CDR3 is 13 amino acids. The germline V gene encodes CDR1 MNHNY and CDR2 SVGAGI (reference sequence). Trimming shortened V by 9 bases and J by 0 bases, and 9 bases separated the two germline ends. CDR3 loop: CASQGGSNQPQHF. Written as DNA, the CDR3 is TGTGCCAGTCAGGGAGGTAGCAATCAGCCCCAGCATTTT.

The chain uses TRBV6-5 and TRBJ1-4, with 7 nucleotides matching TRBD1. Trimming removed 6 bases from V and 9 bases from J; junction bases left unmatched: 4. The length of the CDR3 is 12 residues. CDR1 MNHEY and CDR2 SVGAGI come from the germline V gene. The CDR3 region is CASSRQGKKLFF. Written as DNA, the CDR3 is TGTGCCAGCAGCCGACAGGGAAAAAAACTGTTTTTT.

J is TRBJ2-7 and V is TRBV7-9, with TRBD2 matching 8 bases. CDR3 length: 13 amino acids. Germline lookup yields CDR1 SEHNR and CDR2 FQNEAQ (reference sequence). J was trimmed by 3 bases and V by 8 bases; bases with no gene match: 6. CDR3 coding DNA: TGTGCCAGCGGGAGCGGGAGAGACTACGAGCAGTACTTC. Its protein product is CASGSGRDYEQYF.

The rearrangement links TRBV28 to TRBJ2-1; 8 nucleotides line up with TRBD2. J gave up 7 bases and V 2 bases, and 1 base lay outside the gene matches. The CDR3 has 13 residues. The germline CDR1 and CDR2 sequences are MDHEN and SYDVKM. The CDR3 is CASSLASGNEQFF. CDR3 nucleotide sequence: TGTGCCAGCAGTTTAGCTAGCGGGAATGAGCAGTTCTTC. Based on the CDR3 plus reference TRBV28 and TRBJ2-1, the full variable domain is DVKVTQSSRYLVKRTGEKVFLECVQDMDHENMFWYRQDPGLGLRLIYFSYDVKMKEKGDIPEGYSVSREKKERFSLILESASTNQTSMYLCASSLASGNEQFFGPGTRLTVL.

The chain joins TRBV12-3 or TRBV12-4 to TRBJ2-2; D is uncertain. The V and J ends lost 6 bases and 3 bases respectively, with 5 bases between them. This CDR3 has 12 amino acids. Written as DNA, the CDR3 is TGTGCCAGCAGCTACTACACCGGGGAGCTGTTTTTT. This codes for CASSYYTGELFF.

The chain employs TRBV5-1 and TRBJ2-7; 8 nucleotides match TRBD1. V shed 3 bases, J shed 6 bases, and the junction held 11 bases outside the gene matches. The CDR3 has 15 residues. Germline V gene lookup returns CDR1 SGHRS and CDR2 YFSETQ. CDR3 in DNA: TGCGCCAGCAGCTCGTTAGGACAGGGTCTTGGCGAGCAGTACTTC. Its protein is CASSSLGQGLGEQYF.

The chain combines TRBV7-2 with TRBJ2-1; D is ambiguous. Germline values: CDR1 SGHTA, CDR2 FQGNSA. This CDR3 is 15 amino acids long. Trimming stripped 3 bases from V and 6 bases from J, with 15 bases between. CDR3 region: CASSFLQLRGNEQFF. DNA of the CDR3: TGTGCCAGCAGCTTCCTTCAGTTGAGAGGCAATGAGCAGTTCTTC.